One sample yielded the 20 T cell receptor beta chains listed below, sequenced in a study of cytomegalovirus exposure and HLA in healthy donors. The PCR had 60 Vbeta and 13 Jbeta primers. The protocol was immunoSEQ multiplex PCR, while the TCRdb copy is restricted to in-frame clones and leaves out a portion. This sample carries about 140,000 clones, 76% of them seen once, and the ten largest clones take roughly 4%. The sequenced sample was PBMCs. The receptors here all came from a man between 18 and 29 years old in good health and CMV-seronegative.

V is TRBV6-5 and J is TRBJ2-7, with 9 nucleotides matching TRBD1. The germline CDR1 and CDR2 sequences are MNHEY and SVGAGI. J was trimmed by 5 bases and V by 7 bases; bases with no gene match: 9. The CDR3 consists of 14 residues. CDR3 protein: CASTPTGGRDEQYF. Here the CDR3 DNA reads TGTGCCAGCACCCCTACAGGGGGCCGGGACGAGCAGTACTTC.

The sample holds a few counts of this clone. CDR3 DNA: TGTGCCAGTAGTAGACCTAGGTCTAGTGATGAAAAACTGTTTTTT. It codes for CASSRPRSSDEKLFF. The gene calls are TRBV19 and TRBJ1-4; unclear D gene. Deletions cut 4 bases from V and 6 bases from J, with 15 bases between. CDR3 size: 15 residues. CDR1 is LNHDA, CDR2 SQIVND, per germline (reference sequence). Full variable domain (outside the CDR3, taken from reference TRBV19 and TRBJ1-4): DGGITQSPKYLFRKEGQNVTLSCEQNLNHDAMYWYRQDPGQGLRLIYYSQIVNDFQKGDIAEGYSVSREKKESFPLTVTSAQKNPTAFYLCASSRPRSSDEKLFFGSGTQLSVL.

The rearrangement joins TRBV7-2 to TRBJ1-3; D might be TRBD1 (6 bases). The CDR3 loop spans 14 amino acids. Per the germline V gene, CDR1 is SGHTA and CDR2 is FQGNSA. Trimming cost V 2 bases and J 4 bases, with 9 bases left between them. This chain's CDR3 is CASSLWGPGNTIYF. The CDR3 bases are TGTGCCAGCAGCTTATGGGGGCCCGGAAACACCATATATTTT.

The genes are TRBV7-2 and TRBJ2-3; 7 nucleotides match TRBD1. The CDR3 extends over 14 amino acids. Germline lookup yields CDR1 SGHTA and CDR2 FQGNSA. The trim removed 1 base at V and 4 bases at J, leaving 2 bases unmatched. DNA for the CDR3: TGTGCCAGCAGCTTAGACCAGGGGGCAGATACGCAGTATTTT. Translating gives CASSLDQGADTQYF.

The chain uses TRBV10-2 and TRBJ2-5; 10 nucleotides match TRBD2. After removal of 4 bases from V and 5 bases from J, the junction contained 16 bases not matched to a gene. Germline CDR1 reads WSHSY; CDR2 reads SAAADI. The CDR3 totals 18 residues. The CDR3 nucleotides are TGCGCCAGCAGTGGAGTAGTGCTAGCGGGAGCGGAGGGGGAGACCCAGTACTTC. Its translation: CASSGVVLAGAEGETQYF.

The chain uses TRBV30 and TRBJ2-7; a possible D gene is TRBD2 (5 bases). The CDR3 is 12 residues long. Germline V gene sequence: CDR1 GTSNPN, CDR2 SVGIG (reference sequence). Trimming took 0 bases from V and 3 from J, leaving 6 bases between them. The CDR3 loop is CAWSVRGYEQYF. CDR3 sequence (DNA): TGTGCCTGGAGTGTACGGGGCTACGAGCAGTACTTC.

This chain connects TRBV5-4 to TRBJ2-5; 11 bases map to TRBD2. The germline gives CDR1 SGHNT, CDR2 YYREEE (reference sequence). Trimming took 4 bases from V and 2 from J; bases not matched to a gene: 7. The CDR3 extends over 16 amino acids. Written as DNA, the CDR3 is TGTGCCAGCAGCACTGGACTAGCGGGTAATCAAGAGACCCAGTACTTC. Translating gives CASSTGLAGNQETQYF.

Comment on this clone: Distinct nucleotide sequences in the sample also encode this CDR3. The rearrangement joins TRBV5-1 to TRBJ2-3; 13 bases match TRBD2. The V and J ends lost 2 bases and 3 bases, in that order; junction bases with no gene match: 3. Germline CDR1 reads SGHRS; CDR2 reads YFSETQ. The CDR3 is 16 residues long. The CDR3 nucleotides read TGCGCCAGCAGCTTAGGACTAGCGGGGGCTACAGATACGCAGTATTTT. It yields the protein CASSLGLAGATDTQYF.

This clone was seen more than once but under ten times. The CDR3 sequence is CASSPRDSLLNGYTF. The CDR3 coding sequence is TGTGCCAGCAGCCCCCGGGACAGCCTTCTTAATGGCTACACCTTC. This chain joins TRBV5-6 and TRBJ1-2; 7 nucleotides match TRBD1. This CDR3 is 15 amino acids long. V was clipped by 4 bases and J by 6 bases; unmatched bases: 12. CDR1 and CDR2 from the germline V gene are SGHDT and YYEEEE.

This clone was counted only a few times. J is TRBJ1-1 and V is TRBV5-1, with a possible D match to TRBD1 (5 bases). Between the trimmed V and J ends, which lost 0 bases and 4 bases, there was a span of 7 bases. Germline V gene data show CDR1 as SGHRS and CDR2 as YFSETQ. The CDR3 has 13 residues. CDR3: CASSLEGITEAFF. Here the CDR3 DNA reads TGCGCCAGCAGCTTGGAGGGGATCACTGAAGCTTTCTTT. Together with reference TRBV5-1 and TRBJ1-1, the CDR3 gives the full variable domain: KAGVTQTPRYLIKTRGQQVTLSCSPISGHRSVSWYQQTPGQGLQFLFEYFSETQRNKGNFPGRFSGRQFSNSRSEMNVSTLELGDSALYLCASSLEGITEAFFGQGTRLTVV.

The chain uses TRBV11-2 and TRBJ2-5, with 8 bases fitting TRBD2. There are 14 residues in the CDR3. The V segment lost 1 base and the J segment 7 bases; nucleotides outside the gene matches: 5. Germline lookup yields CDR1 SGHAT and CDR2 FQNNGV. CDR3 residues: CASSLAGLGGTQYF. CDR3 coding DNA: TGTGCCAGCAGCTTAGCGGGACTAGGCGGGACCCAGTACTTC.

This clone was detected a few times. This sequence joins TRBV19 and TRBJ1-1; 11 bases agree with TRBD1. This CDR3 comprises 14 residues. Germline V gives CDR1 LNHDA, CDR2 SQIVND (reference sequence). The J segment lost 5 bases and the V segment lost 5 bases, leaving 4 bases of the junction unmatched. For the CDR3, the DNA is TGTGCCAGTAGTCCCGGGACAGGGGGTACTGAAGCTTTCTTT. It translates to CASSPGTGGTEAFF.

The chain joins TRBV9 to TRBJ2-1; TRBD2 aligns across 12 bases. The CDR3 has 16 residues. Germline values: CDR1 SGDLS, CDR2 YYNGEE. V lost 3 bases and J lost 8; bases outside the gene matches: 9. As DNA, the CDR3 is TGTGCCAGCAGCGGGGGACTAGCGGGTTTGATCCATGAGCAGTTCTTC. This sequence encodes CASSGGLAGLIHEQFF.

The gene calls are TRBV5-6 and TRBJ1-2; TRBD1 agrees at 9 bases. The junction had 5 bases not matched to a gene; V was cut back by 5 bases and J by 6 bases. The germline gives CDR1 SGHDT, CDR2 YYEEEE. CDR3 length: 13 amino acids. CDR3 DNA: TGTGCCAGCAGTCGGACAGGGGAGGATGGCTACACCTTC. It yields the protein CASSRTGEDGYTF.

CDR3 bases: TGCGCCAGCAATGACGCGGGGAACATTATGGAAGCTTTCTTT. The encoded protein is CASNDAGNIMEAFF. The rearrangement uses TRBV4-1 and TRBJ1-1; unclear D gene. The CDR3 is made up of 14 amino acids. V was cut by 7 bases and J by 8 bases, with 20 bases left in between. Looked up from germline, CDR1 is MGHRA and CDR2 is YSYEKL.

V usage is TRBV30 and J usage is TRBJ2-6; TRBD1 aligns across 10 bases. Germline lookup yields CDR1 GTSNPN and CDR2 SVGIG (reference sequence). Trimming at V came to 5 bases and at J to 2 bases, leaving 0 bases not matched to a gene. The CDR3 is made up of 14 amino acids. CDR3 bases: TGTGCCTGGGGACAGGGGGCTGGGGCCAACGTCCTGACTTTC. It codes for CAWGQGAGANVLTF.

The chain links TRBV27 to TRBJ1-5; D unresolved. The V gene's germline CDR1 is MNHEY and CDR2 SMNVEV (reference sequence). Trimming shortened V by 2 bases and J by 4 bases, and 12 bases separated the two germline ends. The CDR3 runs to 15 residues. CDR3 sequence: CASSLEGLVNQPQHF. The CDR3 DNA is TGTGCCAGCAGTTTAGAAGGACTAGTAAATCAGCCCCAGCATTTT.

The chain is built from TRBV7-5 and TRBJ2-1; TRBD2, the D gene given by the table, was not confirmed from the DNA. TRBV7-5 is termed a pseudogene. The CDR3 covers 16 residues. The CDR3 DNA reads as TGTGTCAGAAGCCGACAGGGACTAGCAGTCTACAATGAGCAGTTCTTC. It specifies CVRSRQGLAVYNEQFF.

CDR3 sequence: CASSLGTSGKETQYF. The CDR3 DNA reads TGCGCCAGCAGCTTGGGGACTAGCGGAAAAGAGACCCAGTACTTC. The rearrangement links TRBV5-1 to TRBJ2-5; 10 positions agree with TRBD2. Germline CDR1 reads SGHRS; CDR2 reads YFSETQ. J gave up 3 bases and V 0 bases, and 2 bases lay outside the gene matches. The CDR3 covers 15 residues. The entire variable domain, with the rest obtained from reference TRBV5-1 and TRBJ2-5, is as follows: KAGVTQTPRYLIKTRGQQVTLSCSPISGHRSVSWYQQTPGQGLQFLFEYFSETQRNKGNFPGRFSGRQFSNSRSEMNVSTLELGDSALYLCASSLGTSGKETQYFGPGTRLLVL.

This chain connects TRBV5-1 to TRBJ1-1; 9 nucleotides align to TRBD1. This CDR3 is built from 17 residues. Germline V gene lookup returns CDR1 SGHRS and CDR2 YFSETQ. The V gene end was trimmed by 4 bases and the J gene end by 1 base; junction bases not matched to a gene: 11. The CDR3 spells CASSLRTGATPNTEAFF. CDR3 in DNA: TGCGCCAGCAGCCTACGGACAGGGGCGACCCCGAACACTGAAGCTTTCTTT.